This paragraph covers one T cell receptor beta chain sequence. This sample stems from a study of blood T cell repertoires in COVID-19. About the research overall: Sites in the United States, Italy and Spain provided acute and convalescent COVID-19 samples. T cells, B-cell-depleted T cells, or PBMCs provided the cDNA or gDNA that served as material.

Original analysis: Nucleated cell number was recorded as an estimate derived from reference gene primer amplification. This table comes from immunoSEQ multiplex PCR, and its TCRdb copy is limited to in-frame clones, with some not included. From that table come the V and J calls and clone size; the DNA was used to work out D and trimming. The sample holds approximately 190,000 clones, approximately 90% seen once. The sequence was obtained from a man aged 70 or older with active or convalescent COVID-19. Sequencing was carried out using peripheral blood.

The CDR3 region is CASSHRTGLKGLTNSQETQYF. In DNA form, the CDR3 reads TGTGCCAGCAGTCACCGGACAGGGTTGAAGGGTCTTACGAATTCACAAGAGACCCAGTACTTC. The chain links TRBV6-2 or TRBV6-3 to TRBJ2-5; 8 positions agree with TRBD1. The V gene's germline CDR1 is MNHEY and CDR2 SVGEGT. This CDR3 is 21 amino acids long. The V gene end was trimmed by 5 bases and the J gene end by 2 bases; junction bases not matched to a gene: 25.